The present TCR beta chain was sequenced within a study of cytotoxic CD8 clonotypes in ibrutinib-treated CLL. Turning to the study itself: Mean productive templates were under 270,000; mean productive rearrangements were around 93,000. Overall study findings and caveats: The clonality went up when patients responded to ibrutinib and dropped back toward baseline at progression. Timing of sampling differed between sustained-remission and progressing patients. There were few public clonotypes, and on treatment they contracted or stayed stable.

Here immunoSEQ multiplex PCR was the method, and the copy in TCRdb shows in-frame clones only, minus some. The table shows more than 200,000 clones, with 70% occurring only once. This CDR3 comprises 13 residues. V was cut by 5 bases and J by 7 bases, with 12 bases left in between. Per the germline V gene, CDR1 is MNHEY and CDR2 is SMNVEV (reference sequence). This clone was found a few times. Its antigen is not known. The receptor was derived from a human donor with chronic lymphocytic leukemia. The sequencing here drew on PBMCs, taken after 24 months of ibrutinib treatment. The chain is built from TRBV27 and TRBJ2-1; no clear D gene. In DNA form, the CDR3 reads TGTGCCAGCAGTCCAAGGCAAATAAATGAGCAGTTCTTC. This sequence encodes CASSPRQINEQFF.